The clone carrying this TCR beta chain was detected only a few times. These data belong to a study of cytomegalovirus exposure and HLA in healthy donors. Unmatched junction bases numbered 3, after V lost 7 bases and J lost 1 base. The CDR3 covers 13 residues. Germline CDR1 MGHDK, CDR2 SYGVNS. PCR was performed using 60 Vbeta and 13 Jbeta primers. The table came from immunoSEQ multiplex PCR; TCRdb's copy has only in-frame clones and leaves some out. The sample lists roughly 120,000 clones; 77% were seen once. The source of this sequence is a woman aged 40 to 55 in good health and CMV-seropositive. The chain employs TRBV25-1 and TRBJ2-7; 8 nucleotides agree with TRBD1. Sequencing was performed on PBMCs. The CDR3 region is CASTRTGSYEQYF. For the CDR3, the DNA is TGTGCCAGCACCCGGACAGGGTCCTACGAGCAGTACTTC.